The 30 T cell receptor beta chains given below trace back to one sample, sequenced in a study of blood T cell repertoires in COVID-19. The method was immunoSEQ multiplex PCR; TCRdb's version includes in-frame clones alone and lacks a portion of them. The profile shows approximately 300,000 clones, over 75% of them singletons. The sequenced sample consisted of peripheral blood. All receptors come from a woman aged 30 to 39 with COVID-19, enrolled during active disease.

V gene TRBV20-1 combines with J gene TRBJ1-6, with D tentatively TRBD1 (6 bases). The CDR3 is 15 residues long. In germline, CDR1 is DFQATT, CDR2 SNEGSKA (reference sequence). V gave up 6 bases and J gave up 6 bases, with 18 bases separating them. This CDR3 is CSASTFGQRNSPLHF. DNA of the CDR3: TGCAGTGCGAGTACTTTCGGACAGCGTAATTCACCCCTCCACTTT.

V usage is TRBV5-1 and J usage is TRBJ1-1; possible D gene TRBD1, 5 bases. Germline V lookup: CDR1 SGHRS, CDR2 YFSETQ. The V gene lost 0 bases and the J gene lost 4 bases, with 7 bases spanning the gap. The CDR3 sequence is 13 residues long. The CDR3 protein is CASSLGGSTEAFF. For the CDR3, the DNA is TGCGCCAGCAGCTTGGGGGGCAGCACTGAAGCTTTCTTT. The variable domain in full, with the rest retrieved from reference TRBV5-1 and TRBJ1-1, is KAGVTQTPRYLIKTRGQQVTLSCSPISGHRSVSWYQQTPGQGLQFLFEYFSETQRNKGNFPGRFSGRQFSNSRSEMNVSTLELGDSALYLCASSLGGSTEAFFGQGTRLTVV.

This clone was counted once. A junction end diverges from the germline sequence, so it may reflect a read error. V and J are TRBV3-1 (or the pseudogene TRBV3-2) and TRBJ1-1, with D perhaps matching TRBD1 (5 bases). Germline V gene data show CDR1 as LGHDT and CDR2 as YNNKEL (reference sequence). There are 11 residues in the CDR3. The CDR3 reads CASRGNSEAFF. DNA for the CDR3: TGTGCCAGCCGGGGGAACTCTGAAGCTTTCTTT.

J is TRBJ1-5 and V is TRBV30, with D tentatively TRBD1 (5 bases). Germline assignment: CDR1 GTSNPN and CDR2 SVGIG (reference sequence). The CDR3 runs to 14 residues. With 5 bases removed from V and 1 base from J, the gap between germline ends came to 12 bases. The CDR3 sequence: CAWVDGGSNQPQHF. In nucleotides, the CDR3 is TGTGCCTGGGTGGACGGGGGAAGCAATCAGCCCCAGCATTTT.

The V and J genes are TRBV5-5 and TRBJ2-7; 7 nucleotides line up with TRBD2. Germline values: CDR1 SGHKS, CDR2 YYEKEE (reference sequence). V dropped 0 bases and J dropped 3; count of bases not matched to a gene: 6. The CDR3 runs 15 residues. CDR3 sequence: CASSLASGGFYEQYF. CDR3 coding DNA: TGTGCCAGCAGCTTGGCTAGCGGTGGCTTCTACGAGCAGTACTTC. Variable domain in full (rest from reference TRBV5-5 and TRBJ2-7): DAGVTQSPTHLIKTRGQQVTLRCSPISGHKSVSWYQQVLGQGPQFIFQYYEKEERGRGNFPDRFSARQFPNYSSELNVNALLLGDSALYLCASSLASGGFYEQYFGPGTRLTVT.

The rearrangement joins TRBV2 to TRBJ2-6, with 7 bases identical to TRBD1. Trimming cost V 8 bases and J 0 bases; bases outside gene matches: 7. The CDR3 consists of 16 residues. The V gene's germline CDR1 is SNHLY and CDR2 FYNNEI. The CDR3 sequence is CASSDPGGSGANVLTF. The CDR3 DNA sequence: TGTGCCAGCTCGGATCCAGGGGGCTCTGGGGCCAACGTCCTGACTTTC.

This chain's CDR3 is CASRLSGAYEQYF. The CDR3 region has the DNA TGTGCCAGCAGACTTAGCGGGGCGTACGAGCAGTACTTC. The chain links TRBV28 to TRBJ2-7; TRBD2 matches at 8 bases. The CDR3 length is 13 residues. Germline CDR1 MDHEN, CDR2 SYDVKM. V was clipped by 6 bases and J by 4 bases; unmatched bases: 5.

This clone was recorded a few times. The chain recombines TRBV7-9 with TRBJ2-7, with D perhaps matching TRBD1 (5 bases). The CDR3 loop spans 16 amino acids. V was trimmed by 2 bases and J by 4 bases, leaving 18 bases between them. The V gene's germline CDR1 is SEHNR and CDR2 FQNEAQ (reference sequence). The CDR3 region has the DNA TGTGCCAGCAGCTTATTCTCGGGCAACAGGCCTTACGAGCAGTACTTC. Its translation is CASSLFSGNRPYEQYF.

This chain's CDR3 is CASSLTLADSYEQYF. CDR3 DNA sequence: TGTGCCAGCAGTTTAACACTAGCGGACTCCTACGAGCAGTACTTC. The genes are TRBV27 and TRBJ2-7, with 8 nucleotides matching TRBD2. Germline lookup yields CDR1 MNHEY and CDR2 SMNVEV (reference sequence). Germline trimming cut 2 bases from V and 0 bases from J; bases unmatched to any gene: 3. The CDR3 covers 15 residues.

This chain joins TRBV5-1 and TRBJ1-1, with D perhaps TRBD1 (5 bases). The V end lost 2 bases, the J end lost 4 bases, and 15 bases lay between the germline ends. Germline V gene data show CDR1 as SGHRS and CDR2 as YFSETQ. The CDR3 has 15 residues. Here the CDR3 reads CASSLRTLGFTEAFF. The CDR3 nucleotides read TGCGCCAGCAGCTTAAGGACATTAGGGTTCACTGAAGCTTTCTTT. Supplemented by reference TRBV5-1 and TRBJ1-1, the full variable domain reads KAGVTQTPRYLIKTRGQQVTLSCSPISGHRSVSWYQQTPGQGLQFLFEYFSETQRNKGNFPGRFSGRQFSNSRSEMNVSTLELGDSALYLCASSLRTLGFTEAFFGQGTRLTVV.

The chain recombines TRBV5-4 with TRBJ2-5; 10 positions match TRBD2. Per germline, CDR1 SGHNT and CDR2 YYREEE (reference sequence). Trimming cost V 0 bases and J 3 bases; bases outside gene matches: 5. This CDR3 has 16 amino acids. The CDR3 bases are TGTGCCAGCAGCTTGGCGCTAGCGGGAGTGGAAGAGACCCAGTACTTC. Protein sequence: CASSLALAGVEETQYF.

V and J are TRBV18 and TRBJ1-4; 9 nucleotides align to TRBD1. The CDR3 length is 15 residues. Germline CDR1 is KGHSH and CDR2 is LQKENI. Losses at the gene ends were 1 base for V and 8 bases for J; bases not matched to a gene: 5. The CDR3 bases are TGTGCCAGCTCACCACTCGGACAGGGGCAAGAAAAACTGTTTTTT. Protein sequence: CASSPLGQGQEKLFF.

The count of this clone is one. The chain combines TRBV5-1 with TRBJ2-1; D gene ambiguous. The CDR3 has 15 amino acids. Germline V gene lookup returns CDR1 SGHRS and CDR2 YFSETQ. V gave up 0 bases and J gave up 8 bases, with 15 bases separating them. CDR3 protein: CASSLEDAARDEQFF. For the CDR3, the DNA is TGCGCCAGCAGCTTGGAAGATGCGGCTCGGGATGAGCAGTTCTTC.

The genes are TRBV7-2 and TRBJ2-2; the match to TRBD2 covers 12 bases. Losses at the gene ends were 1 base for V and 5 bases for J; bases not matched to a gene: 2. The CDR3 spans 16 residues. Germline CDR1 SGHTA, CDR2 FQGNSA. The CDR3 DNA reads TGTGCCAGCAGCTTAGGGCTAGCGGGAGGGACCGGGGAGCTGTTTTTT. It specifies CASSLGLAGGTGELFF.

The V gene is TRBV28, the J gene TRBJ2-3; 7 bases match TRBD1. The CDR3 runs to 17 residues. V trimming: 8 bases; J trimming: 0 bases; junction bases outside the gene matches: 14. Per germline, CDR1 MDHEN and CDR2 SYDVKM. The CDR3 DNA reads TGTGCCAGCGCCCTCTCGTGGGGGACAGATAGCACAGATACGCAGTATTTT. This sequence encodes CASALSWGTDSTDTQYF.

The chain uses TRBV10-2 and TRBJ2-6, with D possibly being TRBD1 (6 bases). Germline V CDR1 and CDR2: WSHSY, SAAADI. The CDR3 totals 18 residues. The V gene lost 2 bases and the J gene lost 1 base, with 15 bases spanning the gap. The CDR3, as DNA: TGCGCCAGCAGTGAGAGCACAGGGTTCGGTTCTGGGGCCAACGTCCTGACTTTC. It yields the protein CASSESTGFGSGANVLTF.

The chain has TRBV6-6 and TRBJ1-3; TRBD1 matches at 9 bases. CDR1 and CDR2 from the germline V gene are MNHNY and SVGAGI (reference sequence). The CDR3 length is 17 residues. The ends lost 5 bases at V and 0 bases at J; junction bases unmatched: 8. The CDR3 coding sequence is TGTGCCAGCAGTCGCCGGACAGGGGCGTTCTCTGGAAACACCATATATTTT. It is translated as CASSRRTGAFSGNTIYF.

The chain is built from TRBV15 and TRBJ2-5; tentatively, D is TRBD2 (7 bases). Trimming took off 3 bases at V and 4 bases at J, with 12 bases between the two ends. Germline V CDR1 and CDR2: LNHNV, YYDKDF (reference sequence). This CDR3 comprises 14 residues. This CDR3 is CATSRGGRTETQYF. CDR3 in DNA: TGTGCCACCAGCAGGGGGGGGCGAACAGAGACCCAGTACTTC.

This chain links TRBV19 with TRBJ1-5; no clear D. From germline, CDR1 is LNHDA and CDR2 SQIVND (reference sequence). V was cut by 5 bases and J by 6 bases, with 17 bases left in between. The CDR3 contains 15 residues. CDR3 residues: CASSPEGRAGQPQHF. The CDR3 coding sequence is TGTGCCAGTAGTCCTGAAGGACGGGCGGGTCAGCCCCAGCATTTT.

V gene TRBV2 combines with J gene TRBJ1-5, with D unclear. CDR1 and CDR2 (germline): SNHLY, FYNNEI. This CDR3 contains 14 residues. V was pared by 6 bases and J by 3 bases, with 12 bases between. The CDR3 loop is CASRGGMDNQPQHF. The CDR3 coding sequence is TGTGCCAGCAGGGGAGGTATGGACAATCAGCCCCAGCATTTT. The entire variable domain, with the rest obtained from reference TRBV2 and TRBJ1-5, is as follows: EPEVTQTPSHQVTQMGQEVILRCVPISNHLYFYWYRQILGQKVEFLVSFYNNEISEKSEIFDDQFSVERPDGSNFTLKIRSTKLEDSAMYFCASRGGMDNQPQHFGDGTRLSIL.

The gene calls are TRBV29-1 and TRBJ2-1; D call uncertain. Between the trimmed V and J ends, which lost 4 bases and 6 bases, there was a span of 16 bases. This CDR3 has 14 amino acids. The germline V gene encodes CDR1 SQVTM and CDR2 ANQGSEA. This CDR3 is CSVGNSLVGNEQFF. Written as DNA, the CDR3 is TGCAGCGTTGGAAACAGCTTAGTAGGCAATGAGCAGTTCTTC.

The chain has TRBV5-5 and TRBJ2-7, with D perhaps TRBD1 (7 bases). Deletions cut 4 bases from V and 3 bases from J, with 17 bases between. There are 15 residues in the CDR3. CDR1 and CDR2 from the germline V gene are SGHKS and YYEKEE (reference sequence). The CDR3, as DNA: TGTGCCAGCAGCCCGAGGGACAGACTAGACTACGAGCAGTACTTC. Residues: CASSPRDRLDYEQYF.

This clone has only one observation. The rearrangement links TRBV19 to TRBJ1-4; the D gene is possibly TRBD1 (5 bases). The length of the CDR3 is 12 residues. V was trimmed by 10 bases and J by 4 bases, leaving 10 bases between them. Per the germline V gene, CDR1 is LNHDA and CDR2 is SQIVND (reference sequence). This CDR3 reads CATRQLNEKLFF. The CDR3 nucleotides read TGTGCCACCCGACAGCTTAATGAAAAACTGTTTTTT. Together with reference TRBV19 and TRBJ1-4, the CDR3 gives the full variable domain: DGGITQSPKYLFRKEGQNVTLSCEQNLNHDAMYWYRQDPGQGLRLIYYSQIVNDFQKGDIAEGYSVSREKKESFPLTVTSAQKNPTAFYLCATRQLNEKLFFGSGTQLSVL.

The chain employs TRBV3-1 (or the pseudogene TRBV3-2) and TRBJ2-7, with 12 bases that match TRBD2. CDR3 length equals 14 residues. The germline CDR1 and CDR2 sequences are LGHDT and YNNKEL (reference sequence). V lost 3 bases to trimming and J lost 5 bases; unmatched junction nucleotides: 2. CDR3 sequence: CASSQTSGRHEQYF. The CDR3 DNA reads TGTGCCAGCAGCCAGACTAGCGGGAGACACGAGCAGTACTTC.

In its sample, this clone was seen once. The V gene is TRBV3-1 (or the pseudogene TRBV3-2), the J gene TRBJ2-3; TRBD1 matches 7 bases. V trimming: 7 bases; J trimming: 6 bases; junction bases outside the gene matches: 10. In germline, CDR1 is LGHDT, CDR2 YNNKEL (reference sequence). The CDR3 totals 14 residues. The CDR3: CASTSVGGEDTQYF. The CDR3 DNA is TGTGCCAGCACCTCAGTAGGGGGCGAGGATACGCAGTATTTT.

V is TRBV24-1 and J is TRBJ2-7, with a weak D call TRBD1 (5 bases). CDR1 is KGHDR and CDR2 is SFDVKD in the germline V gene. Trimming removed 8 bases at V and 5 bases at J, with 9 bases between. The CDR3 runs 11 residues. CDR3 sequence (DNA): TGTGCCACCAAGTGGGGCGACGAGCAGTACTTC. Residues: CATKWGDEQYF.

In its sample, this clone was seen once. The chain links TRBV28 to TRBJ1-5; 8 positions match TRBD1. Germline lookup yields CDR1 MDHEN and CDR2 SYDVKM. The CDR3 is 15 residues long. Germline trimming cut 4 bases from V and 0 bases from J; bases unmatched to any gene: 2. For the CDR3, the DNA is TGTGCCAGCAGTTCACAGGGGGATAGCAATCAGCCCCAGCATTTT. This sequence encodes CASSSQGDSNQPQHF.

The rearrangement uses TRBV14 and TRBJ2-7, with TRBD1 matching over 8 bases. The length of the CDR3 is 17 residues. Germline-derived CDR1 and CDR2 are SGHDN and FVKESK. Trimming removed 0 bases from V and 0 bases from J; junction bases left unmatched: 7. The CDR3 region is CASSQDLGQGASYEQYF. The CDR3 DNA reads TGTGCCAGCAGCCAAGATCTAGGACAGGGTGCCTCCTACGAGCAGTACTTC.

This chain uses TRBV2 with TRBJ2-2; D remains ambiguous. The CDR3 sequence is 14 residues long. The V gene lost 1 base and the J gene lost 3 bases, with 6 bases spanning the gap. CDR1 and CDR2 (germline): SNHLY, FYNNEI. CDR3 loop: CASSEVTDTGELFF. The DNA of the CDR3 is TGTGCCAGCAGTGAAGTTACGGACACCGGGGAGCTGTTTTTT.

CDR3 sequence reads: CASRGGRARNTEAFF. CDR3 bases: TGTGCCAGCAGGGGAGGCAGGGCGAGGAACACTGAAGCTTTCTTT. The rearrangement links TRBV5-6 to TRBJ1-1; D perhaps matches TRBD1 (5 bases). The CDR3 has 15 amino acids. Germline lookup yields CDR1 SGHDT and CDR2 YYEEEE. V shed 5 bases and J shed 1 base, with 15 bases lying between them.